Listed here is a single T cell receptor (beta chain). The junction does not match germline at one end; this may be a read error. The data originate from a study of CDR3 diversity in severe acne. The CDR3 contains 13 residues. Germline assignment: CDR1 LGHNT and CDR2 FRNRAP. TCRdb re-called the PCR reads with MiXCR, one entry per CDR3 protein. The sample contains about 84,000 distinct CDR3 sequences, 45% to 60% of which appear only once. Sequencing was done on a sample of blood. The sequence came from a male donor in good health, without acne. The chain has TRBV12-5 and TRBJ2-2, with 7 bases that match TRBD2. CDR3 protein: CASGLVSGRELFF. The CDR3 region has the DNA TGTGCTAGTGGTTTGGTCAGCGGGCGGGAGTTGTTTTTT.